This T cell receptor (beta chain) originates from a study of early T cells in non-severe SARS-CoV-2 infection. CDR3 size: 12 residues. The germline V gene encodes CDR1 SGHVS and CDR2 FNYEAQ. V dropped 1 base and J dropped 7 bases, with 5 bases sitting between them. This clonotype has at least ten counts. A single record per CDR3 protein comes from TCRdb applying MiXCR to the 5' RACE reads. The table includes about 26,000 distinct CDR3 sequences, approximately 5.1% detected once. The receptor comes from an adult who was a healthcare worker with PCR-confirmed SARS-CoV-2 infection or an uninfected control (not recorded which). The chain employs TRBV7-6 and TRBJ1-5; D gene uncertain. Material for sequencing was whole blood. Here the CDR3 DNA reads TGTGCCAGCAGCTTAGGAGGGCAGCCCCAGCATTTT. This sequence encodes CASSLGGQPQHF.